Listed here are 9 T cell receptor beta chains from one sample, sequenced in a study of identical twins (dated by TCRdb to about 2016). The library was generated by 5' RACE. Data came from an Illumina HiSeq 2000. Using fastp trimming at Q25 and MiXCR clonotype assembly, TCRdb reanalyzed the public sequencing data and kept in-frame beta chains. Each CDR3 protein appears once, grouped with its most common genes and DNA. The table for this sample lists 15,000 to 20,000 distinct CDR3 sequences; 69% of them were counted only once. The top ten constitute less than 6.5% of the sample. Sequencing was performed on memory (CD45RO+) T cells sorted from blood. Sample cell subset or site, as interpreted from the label and publication: CD45RO+ enriched T cells. These receptor sequences come from a woman aged 18-29 years in good health. This table probably holds off-target reads from a library built for another chain.

The J gene is TRBJ2-1, the V gene TRBV19; D not certain. V was clipped by 2 bases and J by 7 bases, with 15 bases between them. Per the germline V gene, CDR1 is LNHDA and CDR2 is SQIVND (reference sequence). The length of the CDR3 is 15 residues. The chain's CDR3 is CASSIKAREANEQFF. The DNA of the CDR3 is TGTGCCAGTAGTATAAAAGCGAGAGAGGCAAATGAGCAGTTCTTC.

The genes are TRBV29-1 and TRBJ1-2, with D possibly TRBD1 on 6 matching bases. Germline CDR1 SQVTM, CDR2 ANQGSEA. CDR3 length: 13 residues. Trimming took 6 bases from V and 5 from J, leaving 16 bases between them. CDR3 region: CSVAPGGQYGYTF. The CDR3 DNA is TGCAGCGTCGCCCCTGGGGGGCAATATGGCTACACCTTC.

The chain uses TRBV20-1 and TRBJ2-1; D is unclear. The ends were cut back, 2 bases at V and 6 bases at J, with 8 bases in the middle. Per germline, CDR1 DFQATT and CDR2 SNEGSKA (reference sequence). This CDR3 has 12 amino acids. CDR3: CSARRSGNEQFF. CDR3 nucleotide sequence: TGCAGTGCTAGACGCTCGGGCAATGAGCAGTTCTTC.

This clonotype turned up a few times. A much larger clone sits a single nucleotide away, making a read error possible. This sequence joins TRBV29-1 and TRBJ1-2; TRBD1 aligns across 8 bases. This CDR3 has 13 residues. CDR1 and CDR2 from the germline V gene are SQVTM and ANQGSEA. J was trimmed by 3 bases and V by 7 bases; bases with no gene match: 7. CDR3 bases: TGCAGCGCTGGACAGGGAAAAGACTATGGCTACACCTTC. It yields the protein CSAGQGKDYGYTF.

The chain uses TRBV11-3 and TRBJ2-3, with a possible D match to TRBD2 (5 bases). V lost 5 bases and J lost 1, with 10 bases in between. This CDR3 comprises 14 residues. CDR1 is SGHNT and CDR2 is YENEEA in the germline V gene. The chain's CDR3 is CASSLQEGTDTQYF. In DNA, the CDR3 is TGTGCCAGCAGCCTCCAGGAGGGCACAGATACGCAGTATTTT.

The chain has TRBV12-3 or TRBV12-4 and TRBJ2-3, with D possibly matching TRBD2 (6 bases). Between the trimmed V and J ends, which lost 2 bases and 4 bases, there was a span of 16 bases. This CDR3 region has 16 residues. CDR3 sequence: CASSLNVGRGADTQYF. The CDR3 DNA reads as TGTGCCAGCAGTTTAAATGTGGGACGCGGGGCAGATACGCAGTATTTT.

The gene calls are TRBV7-2 and TRBJ2-1; TRBD2 matches 9 bases. V trimming: 3 bases; J trimming: 8 bases; junction bases outside the gene matches: 11. Germline lookup yields CDR1 SGHTA and CDR2 FQGNSA. The CDR3 sequence is 16 residues long. The CDR3: CASSFLAGRGSHEQFF. The CDR3 region has the DNA TGTGCCAGCAGCTTTCTAGCGGGACGAGGTAGCCATGAGCAGTTCTTC.

This clonotype has only one observation. The chain recombines TRBV11-1 with TRBJ2-2; D is uncertain. V was clipped by 5 bases and J by 5 bases, with 15 bases between them. Germline CDR1 SGHAT, CDR2 FQDESV (reference sequence). The CDR3 runs 15 residues. CDR3 DNA: TGTGCCAGCAGCAAAGGAGTTACAGTTACCGGGGAGCTGTTTTTT. This gives the protein CASSKGVTVTGELFF.

V usage is TRBV2 and J usage is TRBJ2-1; D is uncertain. V was trimmed by 2 bases and J by 3 bases, leaving 11 bases between them. The CDR3 consists of 15 residues. The germline CDR1 and CDR2 sequences are SNHLY and FYNNEI. In DNA, the CDR3 is TGTGCCAGCAGTGAATCGCGGACCGACTACAATGAGCAGTTCTTC. Its protein product is CASSESRTDYNEQFF.